The clone carrying this TCR beta chain was seen many times. What it binds is not known. The source of the sample is a study of T cells after posttransplantation cyclophosphamide. Overall study results and limits: TRB clonality was highly associated with recipient CMV seropositivity and reactivation. Donor-recipient repertoire similarity was low at 1-2 months, rising over year one.

A marrow graft followed busulfan-fludarabine conditioning, with cyclophosphamide on days +3 and +4. Measured with immunoSEQ multiplex PCR; TCRdb has only the in-frame clones, and not every one. The sample includes about 5,400 clones, none of them occurring once. V dropped 4 bases and J dropped 5; count of bases not matched to a gene: 3. The V gene's germline CDR1 is ENHRY and CDR2 SYGVKD. This CDR3 region has 13 residues. The sequence was obtained from a female patient in her 30s who received an allogeneic stem cell transplant from an unrelated donor, was CMV-positive, and had acute and chronic GVHD. The T cells may come from the graft donor. The chain joins TRBV10-3 to TRBJ2-5; 8 nucleotides line up with TRBD2. Sequencing used PBMCs, obtained after allogeneic stem cell transplant with posttransplant cyclophosphamide. The CDR3 spells CAISGTSWETQYF. CDR3 sequence (DNA): TGTGCCATCAGTGGGACTAGCTGGGAGACCCAGTACTTC.